These T cell receptor beta chains were read from a single sample in a study of metastatic and nonmetastatic thyroid tumors. MiXCR was used by TCRdb to re-call the PCR reads. The table shows some 10,000 clones, with 26% occurring only once. The sequenced material came from tumor tissue. All receptors come from a female donor with papillary thyroid cancer or a benign thyroid nodule (not recorded which). Some clones in this sample may be carry-over from other donors' samples. The CDR3 runs from the conserved cysteine through the conserved F or W.

V gene | CDR3 protein
TRBV11-2 | CASSFGTGYGEQYF
TRBV7-9 | CASSLTAGEQFF
TRBV24-1 | CATSDPTDYGYTF
TRBV11-3 | CASSLAQAFNEQFF
TRBV27 | CASSFSGGDQPQHF
TRBV19 | CASSPGPSTGELFF
TRBV28 | CASRGQGGNYGYTF
TRBV5-1 | CASSLGGGRGEGTEAFF
TRBV5-6 | CASSSLYRGAYEQYF
TRBV19 | CASRDRGSYNSPLHF
TRBV6-2/TRBV6-3 | CASSYLAGAGGRGPYEQYF
TRBV11-2 | CASSLDEANHNEQFF
TRBV6-4 | CASSEKVDSAVEQFF
TRBV11-3 | CASSLGTNNYEQYF
TRBV30 | CAWSVRQGARGQYF
TRBV7-8 | CASSYRYEQYF
TRBV7-3 | CASSLTSGSLEQYF
TRBV5-1 | CASSGGINEQFF
TRBV25-1 | CASRRPGGKGEAFF
TRBV10-2 | CASSETTATGHEQFF